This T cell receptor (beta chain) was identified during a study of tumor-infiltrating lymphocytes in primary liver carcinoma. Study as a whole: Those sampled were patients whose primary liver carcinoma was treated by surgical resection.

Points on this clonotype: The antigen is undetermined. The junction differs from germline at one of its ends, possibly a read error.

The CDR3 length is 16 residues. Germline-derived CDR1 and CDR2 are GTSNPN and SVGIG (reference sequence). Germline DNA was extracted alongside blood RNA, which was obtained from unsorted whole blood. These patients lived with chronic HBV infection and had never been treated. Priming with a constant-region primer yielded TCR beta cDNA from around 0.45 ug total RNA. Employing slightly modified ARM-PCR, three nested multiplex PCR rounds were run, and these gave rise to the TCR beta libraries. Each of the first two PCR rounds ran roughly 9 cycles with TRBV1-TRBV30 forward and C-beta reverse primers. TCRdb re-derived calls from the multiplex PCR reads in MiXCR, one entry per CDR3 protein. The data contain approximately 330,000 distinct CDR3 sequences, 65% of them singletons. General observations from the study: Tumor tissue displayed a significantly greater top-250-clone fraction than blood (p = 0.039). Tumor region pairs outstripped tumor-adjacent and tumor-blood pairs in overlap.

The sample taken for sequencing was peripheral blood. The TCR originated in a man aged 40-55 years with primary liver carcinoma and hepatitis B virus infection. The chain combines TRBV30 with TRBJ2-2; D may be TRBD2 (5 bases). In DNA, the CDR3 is TGTGCCTGGGGTGTCCGGGCTAGCTTGAACACCGGGGAGCTGTTTTTT. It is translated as CAWGVRASLNTGELFF. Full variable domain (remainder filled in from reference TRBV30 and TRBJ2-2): SQTIHQWPATLVQPVGSPLSLECTVEGTSNPNLYWYRQAAGRGLQLLFYSVGIGQISSEVPQNLSASRPQDRQFILSSKKLLLSDSGFYLCAWGVRASLNTGELFFGEGSRLTVL.